This TCR beta chain was captured by sequencing in a study of T cell responses to AZD1222 COVID-19 vaccine. Clones were sequenced by immunoSEQ multiplex PCR, and TCRdb holds only the in-frame ones, with some missing. The table includes around 100,000 clones, about 87% detected once. This CDR3 has 14 amino acids. V shed 1 base and J shed 4 bases, with 7 bases lying between them. Germline CDR1 and CDR2: LGHNA and YSLEER. Here the sequenced sample was peripheral blood, taken on day 0 of AZD1222 vaccination. The chain recombines TRBV4-3 with TRBJ1-4; no firm D call. The origin of this receptor is an adult in good health. The CDR3 sequence: CASSQGLGNEKLFF. As DNA, the CDR3 is TGCGCCAGCAGCCAAGGTTTAGGTAATGAAAAACTGTTTTTT.